What follows are 16 T cell receptor beta chains derived from one specimen sequenced in a study of regulatory T cells in long-lasting Graves disease (dated by TCRdb to about 2021). In light of the paper, this sample's time point label describes: newly diagnosed GD, antithyroid drugs for less than 3 months. For both TCR sequencing and RNA sequencing, RNA was extracted from PBMCs in TRIzol. Library preparation was by multiplex PCR. Instrument used: Illumina HiSeq 4000. TCR beta libraries were built with iRepertoire HTBI primers and Arm-PCR amplification of CDR3 regions. The public reads were run again by TCRdb, first through fastp at Q25 and then through MiXCR, and only productive beta chains were kept. Rows merge per CDR3 protein into single entries with the most common DNA and genes. Across this sample there are hundreds of thousands of distinct CDR3 sequences, with approximately 12% seen only once. The ten top clones hold 8% to 10% of the sample.

The same specimen was also included in a second study, on T cells in Graves' hyperthyroidism and ophthalmopathy.

This material consisted of peripheral blood mononuclear cells (PBMCs), taken at new diagnosis, from a patient treated with antithyroid drugs. The receptors originated from a woman in her 30s with Graves disease. Donor details come from another sample of the same person, matched by shared clones.

This chain uses TRBV27 with TRBJ2-3, with D perhaps TRBD2 (6 bases). Germline CDR1 MNHEY, CDR2 SMNVEV (reference sequence). CDR3 length: 15 residues. Trimming shortened V by 2 bases and J by 1 base, and 10 bases separated the two germline ends. The CDR3 bases are TGTGCCAGCAGTTTAAGGGGAGGTGGCACAGATACGCAGTATTTT. This codes for CASSLRGGGTDTQYF.

The chain combines TRBV12-3 or TRBV12-4 with TRBJ2-1; tentatively, D is TRBD2 (5 bases). This CDR3 has 14 amino acids. The V gene lost 7 bases and the J gene lost 10 bases, with 20 bases spanning the gap. As DNA, the CDR3 is TGTGCCAGCAAACTAGACGTCTCCCTAGACGAGCAGTTCTTC. As protein: CASKLDVSLDEQFF.

This clonotype was observed at least ten times. V gene TRBV28 combines with J gene TRBJ2-2; D ambiguous. Germline values: CDR1 MDHEN, CDR2 SYDVKM. CDR3 length: 15 amino acids. V lost 6 bases, J lost 5 bases, and 16 bases lay in between. Here the CDR3 reads CASSPGPRRTGELFF. The DNA of the CDR3 is TGTGCCAGCAGCCCCGGGCCACGAAGAACCGGGGAGCTGTTTTTT.

There are a few counts of this clonotype. The chain couples TRBV6-2 or TRBV6-3 to TRBJ2-1; a weak D match, TRBD1 (5 bases). Between the trimmed V and J ends, which lost 8 bases and 10 bases, there was a span of 12 bases. The germline gives CDR1 MNHEY, CDR2 SVGEGT. This CDR3 has 11 amino acids. CDR3: CASSPQGEQFF. As DNA, the CDR3 is TGTGCCAGCTCCCCTCAGGGAGAGCAGTTCTTC.

In this sample, this clonotype turned up many times. This chain links TRBV7-9 with TRBJ2-5, with TRBD1 as a possible D gene (6 bases). The V gene's germline CDR1 is SEHNR and CDR2 FQNEAQ (reference sequence). This CDR3 has 15 residues. V was shortened by 5 bases and J by 5 bases, with 18 bases between the two germline ends. CDR3 in DNA: TGTGCCAGCAGCCCCTGGGGGCCCGCTGGGGAGACCCAGTACTTC. It encodes CASSPWGPAGETQYF.

The chain employs TRBV7-3 and TRBJ2-1; the match to TRBD1 covers 7 bases. This CDR3 has 16 amino acids. Germline assignment: CDR1 SGHTA and CDR2 FQGTGA. V was pared by 3 bases and J by 6 bases, with 11 bases of the junction left unmatched. The CDR3 DNA reads TGTGCCAGCAGCTTTCGGGCTACAGGGGATGTCAATGAGCAGTTCTTC. It encodes CASSFRATGDVNEQFF.

This sequence joins TRBV28 and TRBJ2-3; 14 bases are a match to TRBD2. In germline, CDR1 is MDHEN, CDR2 SYDVKM. V lost 5 bases and J lost 2; bases outside the gene matches: 12. The CDR3 length is 19 residues. CDR3 sequence: CASSPGTSGSPLPTDTQYF. DNA for the CDR3: TGTGCCAGCAGTCCAGGGACTAGCGGGAGCCCACTACCCACAGATACGCAGTATTTT.

This clonotype appeared a few times. V gene TRBV19 combines with J gene TRBJ2-1, with 7 bases lining up with TRBD2. The CDR3 is made up of 15 amino acids. After removal of 5 bases from V and 8 bases from J, the junction contained 12 bases not matched to a gene. Germline CDR1 and CDR2: LNHDA and SQIVND (reference sequence). The CDR3 sequence: CASSLVAGAVDEQFF. In nucleotides, the CDR3 is TGTGCCAGTAGTCTCGTGGCGGGAGCTGTCGATGAGCAGTTCTTC.

This clonotype was seen many times. CDR3 DNA: TGTGCCAGCAGCTTAGTAGGGGTTGGCTACACCTTC. Residues: CASSLVGVGYTF. The chain carries TRBV7-2 and TRBJ1-2, with D tentatively TRBD1 (5 bases). CDR1 and CDR2 (germline): SGHTA, FQGNSA. The V and J ends lost 1 base and 7 bases respectively, with 7 bases between them. This CDR3 has 12 amino acids.

This clonotype was observed at least ten times. This sequence joins TRBV5-5 and TRBJ2-1, with TRBD1 matching 9 bases. The CDR3 consists of 15 residues. Germline CDR1 and CDR2: SGHKS and YYEKEE (reference sequence). The V gene end was trimmed by 1 base and the J gene end by 14 bases; junction bases not matched to a gene: 13. Written as DNA, the CDR3 is TGTGCCAGCAGCTTGATCGGGACAGGGAGGCTGACAAAGTTCTTC. Translated, it gives CASSLIGTGRLTKFF.

This clonotype showed up many times. The chain carries TRBV7-6 and TRBJ2-1, with D perhaps TRBD2 (6 bases). Trimming cost V 5 bases and J 6 bases, with 20 bases left between them. This CDR3 contains 16 residues. Germline V gives CDR1 SGHVS, CDR2 FNYEAQ. The CDR3 sequence is CASSPIAAGISNEQFF. The CDR3 DNA is TGTGCCAGCAGCCCCATAGCGGCTGGTATCAGCAATGAGCAGTTCTTC. The variable domain in full, with the rest retrieved from reference TRBV7-6 and TRBJ2-1, is GAGVSQSPRYKVTKRGQDVALRCDPISGHVSLYWYRQALGQGPEFLTYFNYEAQQDKSGLPNDRFSAERPEGSISTLTIQRTEQRDSAMYRCASSPIAAGISNEQFFGPGTRLTVL.

This clonotype was detected a few times. V usage is TRBV4-1 and J usage is TRBJ2-7; D is undetermined. Germline loops: CDR1 MGHRA, CDR2 YSYEKL. V gave up 6 bases and J gave up 2 bases, with 11 bases separating them. The CDR3 consists of 13 residues. The CDR3 DNA sequence: TGCGCCAGCAGTCTCAAAGACCCCTACGAGCAGTACTTC. This sequence encodes CASSLKDPYEQYF.

This clonotype was detected many times. V usage is TRBV28 and J usage is TRBJ2-1; D gene ambiguous. V lost 3 bases to trimming and J lost 5 bases, with 11 bases between them. Germline loops: CDR1 MDHEN, CDR2 SYDVKM. The CDR3 totals 14 residues. CDR3 coding DNA: TGTGCCAGCAGTTTGTCAGGAGTCAACAATGAGCAGTTCTTC. Encoded protein: CASSLSGVNNEQFF.

This clonotype has at least ten counts. V gene TRBV20-1 combines with J gene TRBJ2-3, with D tentatively TRBD1 (6 bases). Trimming stripped 8 bases from V and 0 bases from J, with 15 bases between. The CDR3 sequence is 14 residues long. The germline gives CDR1 DFQATT, CDR2 SNEGSKA (reference sequence). DNA for the CDR3: TGCAGTCCCGCACAGGGTGTCAGCACAGATACGCAGTATTTT. This codes for CSPAQGVSTDTQYF.

This clonotype came up a few times. The chain couples TRBV20-1 to TRBJ1-5, with D maybe TRBD1 (5 bases). CDR3 size: 14 residues. V shed 2 bases and J shed 4 bases, with 12 bases lying between them. Germline V gene sequence: CDR1 DFQATT, CDR2 SNEGSKA (reference sequence). CDR3 region: CSARSGEHNQPQHF. The DNA for the CDR3 is TGCAGTGCTAGATCGGGGGAACATAATCAGCCCCAGCATTTT.

Many counts were recorded for this clonotype. This chain joins TRBV7-9 and TRBJ1-1; a possible D gene is TRBD1 (5 bases). The CDR3 loop spans 16 amino acids. V dropped 5 bases and J dropped 3 bases, with 19 bases sitting between them. Per germline, CDR1 SEHNR and CDR2 FQNEAQ (reference sequence). CDR3 loop: CASSTPVWGGDTEAFF. As DNA, the CDR3 is TGTGCCAGCAGCACCCCGGTATGGGGGGGGGACACTGAAGCTTTCTTT.